Listed below are T cell receptor beta chains from one sample, sequenced in a study of chemoradiotherapy in HPV16-positive cancers. Sequenced by immunoSEQ multiplex PCR; TCRdb stores in-frame clones only, minus some. The data contain over 10,000 clones, approximately 92% of them singletons. Sample: blood, taken from a patient who underwent chemoradiotherapy. The receptors originated from a human donor with HPV-associated anogenital cancer. Each CDR3 is given without its conserved first and last residue. The order of the fields is D gene, J gene, V gene, CDR3 protein. The D gene is left open where the match is weak.

D gene: -; J gene: TRBJ2-1; V gene: TRBV10-1; CDR3 protein: ASRFRVTRNEQF
D gene: TRBD1; J gene: TRBJ1-5; V gene: TRBV4-2; CDR3 protein: ASSQESGTAGARHQPQH
D gene: -; J gene: TRBJ1-4; V gene: TRBV18; CDR3 protein: ASSPGHSVNEKLF
D gene: TRBD1; J gene: TRBJ2-3; V gene: TRBV10-3; CDR3 protein: AISRDSFTDTQY
D gene: TRBD1; J gene: TRBJ2-7; V gene: TRBV27; CDR3 protein: ASSFAGTATYEQY
D gene: TRBD1; J gene: TRBJ2-1; V gene: TRBV6-1; CDR3 protein: ASIPTGTGGNEQF
D gene: -; J gene: TRBJ2-5; V gene: TRBV19; CDR3 protein: ASSIDVQETQY
D gene: -; J gene: TRBJ2-3; V gene: TRBV7-2; CDR3 protein: ASSRDGSTDTQY
D gene: -; J gene: TRBJ2-1; V gene: TRBV7-3; CDR3 protein: ASSLGGTTYNEQF
D gene: -; J gene: TRBJ2-7; V gene: TRBV18; CDR3 protein: ASSPAGDRYEQY
D gene: TRBD1; J gene: TRBJ1-3; V gene: TRBV7-2; CDR3 protein: ASSLDWEGGGLANTIY
D gene: -; J gene: TRBJ2-1; V gene: TRBV14; CDR3 protein: ASSPRILDEQF
D gene: -; J gene: TRBJ2-1; V gene: TRBV5-6; CDR3 protein: ASSLVRSVDEQF
D gene: TRBD2; J gene: TRBJ2-7; V gene: TRBV6-5; CDR3 protein: ASSYAGVRAYEQY
D gene: TRBD2; J gene: TRBJ2-5; V gene: TRBV5-5; CDR3 protein: ASSSISGGPRETQY
D gene: -; J gene: TRBJ1-5; V gene: TRBV19; CDR3 protein: ASSNSLVRGAAAQH
D gene: TRBD1; J gene: TRBJ1-2; V gene: TRBV28; CDR3 protein: ASSSPGQGVYGYT
D gene: TRBD1; J gene: TRBJ2-3; V gene: TRBV29-1; CDR3 protein: SVERGPDTQY
D gene: TRBD1; J gene: TRBJ2-7; V gene: TRBV19; CDR3 protein: ASSRTGELSYEQY
D gene: -; J gene: TRBJ1-4; V gene: TRBV7-8; CDR3 protein: ASSLSVWDEKLF
D gene: -; J gene: TRBJ1-2; V gene: TRBV7-2; CDR3 protein: ASSSQLNYGYT
D gene: -; J gene: TRBJ1-3; V gene: TRBV6-1; CDR3 protein: ASSATGSGRNTIY